The present TCR beta chain was sequenced within a study of T cell responses to AZD1222 COVID-19 vaccine. Notes on this clone: No antigen is known for it. The junction differs from germline at one of its ends, possibly a read error.

Study observations and caveats: Among AZD1222 vaccinees, only six were seropositive at baseline.

Some clones are missing from TCRdb's copy, which holds only in-frame ones; the method was immunoSEQ multiplex PCR. This repertoire shows approximately 120,000 clones, around 87% found once; its top ten account for roughly 4.3%. Germline V gene lookup returns CDR1 SGHVS and CDR2 FNYEAQ. This CDR3 region has 14 residues. Sequenced material: peripheral blood, taken 28 days after the second AZD1222 dose. The genes are TRBV7-6 and TRBJ1-3; no reliable D call. The source of this sequence is an adult who received the AZD1222 COVID-19 vaccine. This CDR3 is CASTNRTAGSTIYF. As DNA, the CDR3 is TGTGCCAGCACCAACCGGACCGCAGGAAGCACCATATATTTT.